This T cell receptor (beta chain) was profiled in a study of shared clonotypes between healthy human individuals. General study results and limits: The rarefaction results pointed to incomplete sorted-subset sequencing despite large depth.

About this clone: Its antigen remains unidentified.

The naive CD8 population came from CD45RO-negative cells selected for CCR7, without terminally differentiated effector memory CD45RA+ cells. Trimming removed 5 bases from V and 6 bases from J, with 11 bases in between. In germline, CDR1 is SEHNR, CDR2 FQNEAQ (reference sequence). The CDR3 consists of 13 residues. Only in-frame clones appear in the TCRdb table, and some are missing; sequencing was by immunoSEQ multiplex PCR. The sample contains over 2 million clones, approximately 94% of which appear only once. The TCR was taken from a man aged 18 to 30 in good health. The sequenced sample was naive CD8+ T cells sorted from blood. V usage is TRBV7-9 and J usage is TRBJ1-3, with a weak D call TRBD1 (6 bases). The CDR3 coding sequence is TGTGCCAGCAGCCCGGGACATTTAAACACCATATATTTT. The encoded protein is CASSPGHLNTIYF.